A selection of T cell receptor beta chains follows, all from one sample in a study of molecular identifiers for immune sequencing clone quantification. TCRdb independently ran MiXCR on the PCR reads; one entry per CDR3 protein. The data show some 580,000 distinct CDR3 sequences, over 25% seen once. Sequencing was done on a sample of naive CD8+ T cells from blood, with Jurkat cell RNA spiked in. These receptors all stem from a human donor in good health. Some libraries in this study had Jurkat cell RNA spiked in. The CDR3 runs from the conserved cysteine through the conserved F or W. A D gene is named only where the DNA matches it firmly. The size field is filled for only some rows; it gives once, few, many or a size class.

many	TRBV5-5	-	TRBJ2-7	CASSFWAGPSYEQYF	TGTGCCAGCAGCTTTTGGGCAGGGCCCTCCTACGAGCAGTACTTC
many	TRBV12-3/TRBV12-4	-	TRBJ1-1	CASRKQGGLTEAFF	TGTGCCAGCAGAAAACAAGGGGGGTTGACTGAAGCTTTCTTT
few	TRBV25-1	-	TRBJ2-7	CASSDFGDIDYEQYF	TGTGCCAGCAGTGATTTTGGGGACATTGACTACGAGCAGTACTTC
many	TRBV7-9	TRBD2	TRBJ2-3	CASSFLTSGNRDTQYF	TGTGCCAGCAGCTTTCTCACTAGCGGGAATAGAGATACGCAGTATTTT
-	TRBV7-9	-	TRBJ2-7	CASGLDGHSTRQYF	TGTGCCAGCGGCTTAGACGGGCATAGCACTCGGCAGTACTTC
-	TRBV27	TRBD2	TRBJ2-3	CANSSLGVAGPSTDTQYF	TGTGCCAACAGTTCTTTGGGGGTAGCGGGGCCCAGCACAGATACGCAGTATTTT
many	TRBV5-1	-	TRBJ2-7	CASSSGWGSDEQYF	TGCGCCAGCAGCTCCGGCTGGGGGTCGGACGAGCAGTACTTC
few	TRBV9	TRBD2	TRBJ2-3	CASSVEAGGPTDTQYF	TGTGCCAGCAGCGTAGAAGCGGGGGGGCCGACAGATACGCAGTATTTT
-	TRBV5-6	-	TRBJ2-7	CASSLDAGQGNYEQYF	TGTGCCAGCAGCTTGGACGCAGGACAAGGCAACTACGAGCAGTACTTC
few	TRBV4-3	-	TRBJ1-2	CASSQDSGGAPHGYTF	TGCGCCAGCAGCCAAGATAGCGGGGGCGCGCCCCATGGCTACACCTTC
many	TRBV15	-	TRBJ2-1	CATSRAQYGEQFF	TGTGCCACCAGCAGAGCACAGTACGGTGAGCAGTTCTTC
-	TRBV7-2	TRBD1	TRBJ2-7	CASSLSPGQGYAQYF	TGTGCCAGCAGCTTATCCCCGGGACAGGGGTACGCGCAGTACTTC
-	TRBV11-2	-	TRBJ2-7	CASSSGGAPRRKQYF	TGTGCCAGCAGCTCTGGGGGGGCCCCAAGGCGGAAGCAGTACTTC
many	TRBV7-9	-	TRBJ2-7	CASSLVASSYEQYF	TGTGCCAGCAGCTTAGTGGCCAGCAGTTACGAGCAGTACTTC
-	TRBV27	-	TRBJ2-7	CASSLLGSRDYEQYF	TGTGCCAGCAGTTTATTGGGCTCCCGAGACTACGAGCAGTACTTC
few	TRBV11-3	-	TRBJ2-1	CASGFGDNNEQFF	TGTGCCAGCGGGTTCGGGGATAACAATGAGCAGTTCTTC
many	TRBV12-3/TRBV12-4	-	TRBJ2-4	CASSHRDYKNIQYF	TGTGCCAGCAGCCACCGGGATTACAAAAACATTCAGTACTTC